Below, 17 T cell receptor beta chains from the same sample are listed, as sequenced in a study of CD8+CD57+ T cells in acquired aplastic anemia. The use of genomic DNA as template underpinned the TCR beta VDJ and CDR3 profiling. From the reads, TCRdb called clonotypes with MiXCR, one entry per CDR3 protein. The data show about 400,000 distinct CDR3 sequences, 55% to 75% seen once. The material sequenced was sorted CD4+, CD8+, or CD8+CD57+ T cells (not recorded which) from PBMCs. These receptors all stem from a human donor in good health, serving as a control.

The V gene is TRBV2, the J gene TRBJ1-2; D gene uncertain. The CDR3 has 10 amino acids. The ends were cut back, 4 bases at V and 7 bases at J, with 4 bases in the middle. Germline assignment: CDR1 SNHLY and CDR2 FYNNEI. The CDR3 nucleotides read TGTGCCAGCAGTGTCGTTGGCTACACCTTC. The encoded protein is CASSVVGYTF.

Comments on this clonotype: Because the CDR3's place on the DNA is in doubt, the DNA is left out and the CDR3 is given as listed by TCRdb. The rearrangement uses TRBV7-2 and TRBJ1-5; the table calls TRBD1, which could not be checked here. The CDR3 is 15 amino acids in total, end residues counted. From germline, CDR1 is SGHTA and CDR2 FQGNSA. This CDR3 is CASTDAQETQYFGHF.

The rearrangement links TRBV7-8 to TRBJ1-2; weak D call: TRBD1 (5 bases). V lost 0 bases, J lost 4 bases, and 15 bases lay in between. The CDR3 loop spans 16 amino acids. Germline V CDR1 and CDR2: SGHVS, FQNEAQ. The CDR3 nucleotides read TGTGCCAGCAGCTTAGCGCAGGGAGACGGGGTCTATGGCTACACCTTC. Its protein is CASSLAQGDGVYGYTF.

This clonotype was observed many times. CDR3 in amino acids: CSARPGLPSYEQYF. Here the CDR3 DNA reads TGCAGTGCTAGACCGGGGCTCCCCTCCTACGAGCAGTACTTC. V usage is TRBV20-1 and J usage is TRBJ2-7; either TRBD1 or TRBD2 may fit D (5 bases each). The V gene lost 2 bases and the J gene lost 0 bases, with 11 bases spanning the gap. Germline lookup yields CDR1 DFQATT and CDR2 SNEGSKA (reference sequence). The CDR3 sequence is 14 residues long.

This clonotype has ten or more counts. The genes are TRBV19 and TRBJ2-3; TRBD1 agrees at 9 bases. The V gene end was trimmed by 5 bases and the J gene end by 5 bases; junction bases not matched to a gene: 8. The germline CDR1 and CDR2 sequences are LNHDA and SQIVND (reference sequence). CDR3 size: 15 residues. CDR3 loop: CASSPPGQGQDTQYF. For the CDR3, the DNA is TGTGCCAGTAGTCCTCCGGGACAGGGACAAGATACGCAGTATTTT. Based on the CDR3 plus reference TRBV19 and TRBJ2-3, the full variable domain is DGGITQSPKYLFRKEGQNVTLSCEQNLNHDAMYWYRQDPGQGLRLIYYSQIVNDFQKGDIAEGYSVSREKKESFPLTVTSAQKNPTAFYLCASSPPGQGQDTQYFGPGTRLTVL.

As for this clonotype: At one end, the junction sequence differs from germline, possibly due to a read error. The chain is built from TRBV6-5 and TRBJ2-3; 9 nucleotides agree with TRBD1. CDR1 MNHEY and CDR2 SVGAGI come from the germline V gene. The CDR3 totals 17 residues. In DNA form, the CDR3 reads TGTGCCACCAGTCCCTGGTTAGGGACAGGGAGCACAGATACGCAGTATTTT. This codes for CATSPWLGTGSTDTQYF.

This clonotype was counted at least ten times. The chain uses TRBV18 and TRBJ2-7; D is unclear. The CDR3 runs to 12 residues. The V end was cut by 3 bases, the J end by 6 bases, with 9 bases between. Germline V gene data show CDR1 as KGHSH and CDR2 as LQKENI. CDR3 loop: CASSPGGTEQYF. The CDR3 nucleotides read TGTGCCAGCTCACCGGGCGGAACCGAGCAGTACTTC.

This clonotype was picked up many times. The junction and the germline gene differ at one end; a read error may be behind it. The genes are TRBV29-1 and TRBJ1-2, with TRBD1 identical over 7 bases. Germline CDR1 SQVTM, CDR2 ANQGSEA. This CDR3 has 13 amino acids. The CDR3 DNA reads TGCAGCGTCGAAGAACAGGGGCAGTTTGGCTACACCTTC. Protein product: CSVEEQGQFGYTF.

This clonotype has a single count. The CDR3 protein is CASSPNPAANTGELFF. CDR3 nucleotides: TGTGCCAGCAGTCCTAACCCGGCTGCGAACACCGGGGAGCTGTTTTTT. This chain uses TRBV7-9 with TRBJ2-2; no definite D call. Between the trimmed V and J ends, which lost 6 bases and 0 bases, there was a span of 14 bases. The CDR3 sequence is 16 residues long. Germline lookup yields CDR1 SEHNR and CDR2 FQNEAQ (reference sequence).

The chain couples TRBV20-1 to TRBJ1-2; D ambiguous. The CDR3 is 14 residues long. The germline CDR1 and CDR2 sequences are DFQATT and SNEGSKA (reference sequence). The CDR3 DNA reads as TGCAGCGCTGAACATTCAGTGGGTTACTATGGCTACACCTTC. Translated: CSAEHSVGYYGYTF.

This chain connects TRBV20-1 to TRBJ2-7; 7 bases are a match to TRBD2. J gave up 2 bases and V 4 bases, and 11 bases lay outside the gene matches. The V gene's germline CDR1 is DFQATT and CDR2 SNEGSKA (reference sequence). The CDR3 is made up of 15 amino acids. CDR3 protein: CSATTDGGSPYEQYF. The CDR3 coding sequence is TGCAGTGCTACTACGGACGGGGGGTCCCCCTACGAGCAGTACTTC.

This clonotype was detected a few times. The chain joins TRBV7-3 to TRBJ2-6, with TRBD1 matching 9 bases. Germline trimming cut 6 bases from V and 0 bases from J; bases unmatched to any gene: 6. The CDR3 length is 17 residues. The germline CDR1 and CDR2 sequences are SGHTA and FQGTGA. The CDR3 DNA reads TGTGCCAGCAGATCCGGGACAGGGATCTCTGGGGCCAACGTCCTGACTTTC. Translating it yields CASRSGTGISGANVLTF.

V usage is TRBV29-1 and J usage is TRBJ1-5, with 11 bases lining up with TRBD1. CDR3 size: 12 residues. The germline gives CDR1 SQVTM, CDR2 ANQGSEA. CDR3: CSAQGQGGPPHF. The DNA for the CDR3 is TGCAGTGCGCAGGGACAGGGGGGGCCACCGCATTTT. The whole variable domain, remainder taken from reference TRBV29-1 and TRBJ1-5, is SAVISQKPSRDICQRGTSLTIQCQVDSQVTMMFWYRQQPGQSLTLIATANQGSEATYESGFVIDKFPISRPNLTFSTLTVSNMSPEDSSIYLCSAQGQGGPPHFGDGTRLSIL.

The chain is built from TRBV6-6 and TRBJ2-6; TRBD2 might be the D (6 bases). The germline V gene has CDR1 MNHNY and CDR2 SVGAGI (reference sequence). The V gene lost 5 bases and the J gene lost 4 bases, with 18 bases spanning the gap. The CDR3 totals 17 residues. CDR3 region: CASSNGGRLAGANVLTF. CDR3 DNA sequence: TGTGCCAGCAGTAACGGAGGGAGACTCGCAGGGGCCAACGTCCTGACTTTC.

Turning to this clonotype: A much larger clone differs by one base, so this may be a read error. The chain links TRBV12-3 or TRBV12-4 to TRBJ1-4; D unresolved. The CDR3 length is 15 residues. The CDR3 spells CASSSRREPNGKLFF. CDR3 DNA: TGTGCCAGCAGTTCCCGACGGGAACCTAATGGAAAACTGTTTTTT.

As to this clonotype: A read error may be the cause here, since a much bigger clone is one base away. The chain employs TRBV10-3 and TRBJ1-5; 8 nucleotides agree with TRBD1. CDR1 and CDR2 from the germline V gene are ENHRY and SYGVKD. V gave up 5 bases and J gave up 6 bases; unmatched junction bases: 9. This CDR3 contains 15 residues. The CDR3 loop is CAISTRQGPGQPQHF. The CDR3 DNA reads TGTGCCATCAGTACCCGACAGGGGCCGGGTCAGCCCCAGCATTTT.

About this clonotype itself: The junction does not match germline at one end; this may be a read error. This chain links TRBV5-1 with TRBJ2-7; possible D gene TRBD1, 8 bases. CDR3 length: 14 residues. In germline, CDR1 is SGHRS, CDR2 YFSETQ. The CDR3: CASSGDRWFYEQYF. The CDR3 bases are TGTGCCAGCAGCGGGGACAGGTGGTTCTACGAGCAGTACTTC.